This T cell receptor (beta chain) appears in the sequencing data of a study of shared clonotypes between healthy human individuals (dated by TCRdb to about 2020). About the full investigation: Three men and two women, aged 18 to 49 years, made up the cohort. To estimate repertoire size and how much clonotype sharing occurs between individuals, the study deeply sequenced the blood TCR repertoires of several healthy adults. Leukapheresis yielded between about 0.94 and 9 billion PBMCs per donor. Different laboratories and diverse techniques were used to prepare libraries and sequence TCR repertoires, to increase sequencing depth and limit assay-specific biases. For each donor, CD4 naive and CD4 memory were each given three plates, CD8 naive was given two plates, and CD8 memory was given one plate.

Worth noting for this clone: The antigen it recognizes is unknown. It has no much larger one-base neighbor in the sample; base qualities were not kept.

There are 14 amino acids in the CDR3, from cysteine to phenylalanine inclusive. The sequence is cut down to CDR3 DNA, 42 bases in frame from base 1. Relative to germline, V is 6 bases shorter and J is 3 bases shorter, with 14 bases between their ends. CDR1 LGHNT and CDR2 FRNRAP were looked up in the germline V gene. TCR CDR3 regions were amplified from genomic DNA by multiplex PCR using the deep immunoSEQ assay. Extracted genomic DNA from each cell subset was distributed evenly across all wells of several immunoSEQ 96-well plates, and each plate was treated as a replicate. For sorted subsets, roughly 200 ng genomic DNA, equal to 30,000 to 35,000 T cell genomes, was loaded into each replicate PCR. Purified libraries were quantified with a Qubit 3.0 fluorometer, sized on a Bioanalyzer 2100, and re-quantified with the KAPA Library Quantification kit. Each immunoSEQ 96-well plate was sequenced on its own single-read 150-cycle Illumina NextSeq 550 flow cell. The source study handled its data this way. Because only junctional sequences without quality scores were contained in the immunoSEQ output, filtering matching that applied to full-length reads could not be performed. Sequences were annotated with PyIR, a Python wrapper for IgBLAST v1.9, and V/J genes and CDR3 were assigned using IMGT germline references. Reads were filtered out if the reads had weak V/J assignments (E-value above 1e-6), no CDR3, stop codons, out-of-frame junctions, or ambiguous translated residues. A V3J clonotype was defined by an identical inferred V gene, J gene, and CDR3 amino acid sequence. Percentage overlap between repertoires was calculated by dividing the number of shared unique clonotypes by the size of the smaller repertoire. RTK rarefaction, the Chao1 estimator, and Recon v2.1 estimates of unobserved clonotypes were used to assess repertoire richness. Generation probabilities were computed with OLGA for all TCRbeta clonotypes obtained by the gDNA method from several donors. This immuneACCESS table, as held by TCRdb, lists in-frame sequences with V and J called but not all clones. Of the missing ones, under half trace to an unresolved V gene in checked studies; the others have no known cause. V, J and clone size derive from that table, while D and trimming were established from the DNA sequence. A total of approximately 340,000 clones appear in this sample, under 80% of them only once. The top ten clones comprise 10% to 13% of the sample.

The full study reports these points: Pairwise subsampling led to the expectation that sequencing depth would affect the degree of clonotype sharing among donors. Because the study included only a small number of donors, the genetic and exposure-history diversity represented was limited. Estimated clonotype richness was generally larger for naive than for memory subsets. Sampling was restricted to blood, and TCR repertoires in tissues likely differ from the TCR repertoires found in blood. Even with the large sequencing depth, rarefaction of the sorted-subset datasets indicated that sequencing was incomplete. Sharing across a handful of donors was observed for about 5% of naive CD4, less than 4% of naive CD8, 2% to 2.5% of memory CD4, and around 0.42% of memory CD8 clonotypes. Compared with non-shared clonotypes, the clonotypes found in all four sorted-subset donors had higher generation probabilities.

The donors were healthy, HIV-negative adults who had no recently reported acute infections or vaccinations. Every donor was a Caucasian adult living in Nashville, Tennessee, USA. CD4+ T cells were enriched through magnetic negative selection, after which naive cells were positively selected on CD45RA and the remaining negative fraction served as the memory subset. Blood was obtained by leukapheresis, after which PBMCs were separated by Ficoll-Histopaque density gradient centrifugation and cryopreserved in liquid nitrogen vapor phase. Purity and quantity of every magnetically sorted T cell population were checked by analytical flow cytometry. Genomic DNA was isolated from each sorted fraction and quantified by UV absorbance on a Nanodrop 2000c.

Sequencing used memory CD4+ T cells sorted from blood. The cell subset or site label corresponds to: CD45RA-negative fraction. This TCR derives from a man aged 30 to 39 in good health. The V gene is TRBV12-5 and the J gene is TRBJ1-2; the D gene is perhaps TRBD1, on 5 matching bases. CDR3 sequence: CASGLGGGYYGYTF. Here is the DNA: TGTGCTAGTGGCCTCGGCGGGGGGTACTATGGCTACACCTTC.